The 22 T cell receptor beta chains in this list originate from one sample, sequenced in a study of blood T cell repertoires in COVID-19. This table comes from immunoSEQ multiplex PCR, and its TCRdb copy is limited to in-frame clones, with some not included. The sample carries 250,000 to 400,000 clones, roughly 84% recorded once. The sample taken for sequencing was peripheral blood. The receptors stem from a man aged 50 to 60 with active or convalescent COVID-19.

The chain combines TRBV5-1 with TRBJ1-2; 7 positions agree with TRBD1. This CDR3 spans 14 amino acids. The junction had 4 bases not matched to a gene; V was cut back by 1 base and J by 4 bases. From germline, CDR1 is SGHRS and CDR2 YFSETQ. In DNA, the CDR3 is TGCGCCAGCAGCTTGCCCCAGGGGGGCTATGGCTACACCTTC. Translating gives CASSLPQGGYGYTF.

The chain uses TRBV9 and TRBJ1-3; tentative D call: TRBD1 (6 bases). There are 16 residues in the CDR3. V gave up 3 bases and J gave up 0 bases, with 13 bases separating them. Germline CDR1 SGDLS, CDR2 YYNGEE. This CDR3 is CASSATGSSSGNTIYF. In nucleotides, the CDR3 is TGTGCCAGCAGCGCAACAGGGTCCTCCTCTGGAAACACCATATATTTT.

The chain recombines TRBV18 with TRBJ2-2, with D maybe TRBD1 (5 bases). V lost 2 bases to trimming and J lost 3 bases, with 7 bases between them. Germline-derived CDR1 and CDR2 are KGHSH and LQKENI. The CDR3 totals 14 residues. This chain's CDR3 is CASSPSTDTGELFF. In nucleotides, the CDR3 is TGTGCCAGCTCACCATCGACAGACACCGGGGAGCTGTTTTTT.

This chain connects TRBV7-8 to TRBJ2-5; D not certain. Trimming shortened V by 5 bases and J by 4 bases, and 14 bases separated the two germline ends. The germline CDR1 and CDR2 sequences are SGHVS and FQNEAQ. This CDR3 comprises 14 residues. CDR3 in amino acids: CASSIKTETETQYF. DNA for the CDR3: TGTGCCAGCAGCATCAAGACGGAGACAGAGACCCAGTACTTC. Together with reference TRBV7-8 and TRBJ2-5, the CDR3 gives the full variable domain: GAGVSQSPRYKVAKRGQDVALRCDPISGHVSLFWYQQALGQGPEFLTYFQNEAQLDKSGLPSDRFFAERPEGSVSTLKIQRTQQEDSAVYLCASSIKTETETQYFGPGTRLLVL.

CDR3 bases: TGTGCCACCAGTGTCTCAGGGGACCCCAATGAGCAGTTCTTC. Its protein is CATSVSGDPNEQFF. The chain links TRBV24-1 to TRBJ2-1, with D possibly TRBD1 on 6 matching bases. Germline values: CDR1 KGHDR, CDR2 SFDVKD. CDR3 length: 14 residues. V lost 5 bases and J 6 bases, leaving 13 bases between the germline ends.

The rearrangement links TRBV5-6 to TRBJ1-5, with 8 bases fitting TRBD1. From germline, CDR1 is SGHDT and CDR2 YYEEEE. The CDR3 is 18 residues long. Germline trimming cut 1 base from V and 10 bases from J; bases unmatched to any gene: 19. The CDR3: CASSLFSRGQGARKPQHF. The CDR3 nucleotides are TGTGCCAGCAGCTTGTTTTCTCGAGGGCAGGGGGCGAGGAAACCCCAGCATTTT. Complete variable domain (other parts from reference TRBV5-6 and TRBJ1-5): DAGVTQSPTHLIKTRGQQVTLRCSPKSGHDTVSWYQQALGQGPQFIFQYYEEEERQRGNFPDRFSGHQFPNYSSELNVNALLLGDSALYLCASSLFSRGQGARKPQHFGDGTRLSIL.

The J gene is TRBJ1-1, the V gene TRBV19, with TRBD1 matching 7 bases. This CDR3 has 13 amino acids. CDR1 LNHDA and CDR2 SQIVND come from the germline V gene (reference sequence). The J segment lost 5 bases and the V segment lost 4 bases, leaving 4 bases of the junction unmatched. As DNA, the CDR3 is TGTGCCAGTAGTAGACGACAGGGTACTGAAGCTTTCTTT. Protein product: CASSRRQGTEAFF.

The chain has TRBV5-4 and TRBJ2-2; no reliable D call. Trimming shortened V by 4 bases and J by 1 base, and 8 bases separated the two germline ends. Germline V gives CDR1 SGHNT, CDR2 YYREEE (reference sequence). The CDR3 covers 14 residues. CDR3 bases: TGTGCCAGCAGCCCTGAGATGAACACCGGGGAGCTGTTTTTT. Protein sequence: CASSPEMNTGELFF.

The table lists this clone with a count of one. The CDR3 is CASSQEGQGLKEQYF. In DNA, the CDR3 is TGTGCCAGCAGCCAAGAGGGGCAGGGTCTTAAGGAGCAGTACTTC. The chain has TRBV3-1 (or the pseudogene TRBV3-2) and TRBJ2-7; TRBD1 is a possible D gene (5 bases). The CDR3 length is 15 residues. With 0 bases removed from V and 7 bases from J, the gap between germline ends came to 16 bases. Germline V CDR1 and CDR2: LGHDT, YNNKEL (reference sequence).

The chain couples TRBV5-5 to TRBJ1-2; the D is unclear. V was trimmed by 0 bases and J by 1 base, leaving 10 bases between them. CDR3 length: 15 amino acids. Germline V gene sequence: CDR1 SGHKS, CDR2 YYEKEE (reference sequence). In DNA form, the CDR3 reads TGTGCCAGCAGCTTGGGTCAGACTTATAACTATGGCTACACCTTC. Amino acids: CASSLGQTYNYGYTF.

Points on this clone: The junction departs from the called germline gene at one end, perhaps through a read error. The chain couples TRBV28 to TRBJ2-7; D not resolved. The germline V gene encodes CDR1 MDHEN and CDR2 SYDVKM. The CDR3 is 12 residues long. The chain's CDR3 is CASSLSVRHPTF. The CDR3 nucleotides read TGTGCCAGCAGTTTATCCGTAAGACACCCAACCTTC.

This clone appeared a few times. CDR3 DNA sequence: TGTGCCAGCAGCAATTGGGGGGTCAGTCGGCCTTATGGCTACACCTTC. Its protein product is CASSNWGVSRPYGYTF. V usage is TRBV21-1 and J usage is TRBJ1-2. TRBV21-1 is marked as a pseudogene. The CDR3 consists of 16 residues.

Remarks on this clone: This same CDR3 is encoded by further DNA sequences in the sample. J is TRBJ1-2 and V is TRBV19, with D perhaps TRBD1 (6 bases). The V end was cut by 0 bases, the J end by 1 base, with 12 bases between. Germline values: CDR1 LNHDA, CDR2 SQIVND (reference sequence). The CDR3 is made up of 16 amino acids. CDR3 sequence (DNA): TGTGCCAGTAGTATAGACGCTACAGGGAGTAACTATGGCTACACCTTC. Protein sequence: CASSIDATGSNYGYTF.

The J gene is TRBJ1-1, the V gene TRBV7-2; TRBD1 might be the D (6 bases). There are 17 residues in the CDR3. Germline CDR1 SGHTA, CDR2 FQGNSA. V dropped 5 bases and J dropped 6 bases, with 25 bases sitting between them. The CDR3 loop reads CASSPTRGGPTLAEAFF. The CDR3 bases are TGTGCCAGCAGCCCGACGCGGGGGGGCCCAACCTTGGCTGAAGCTTTCTTT. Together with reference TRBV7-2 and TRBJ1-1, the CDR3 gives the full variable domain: GAGVSQSPSNKVTEKGKDVELRCDPISGHTALYWYRQSLGQGLEFLIYFQGNSAPDKSGLPSDRFSAERTGGSVSTLTIQRTQQEDSAVYLCASSPTRGGPTLAEAFFGQGTRLTVV.

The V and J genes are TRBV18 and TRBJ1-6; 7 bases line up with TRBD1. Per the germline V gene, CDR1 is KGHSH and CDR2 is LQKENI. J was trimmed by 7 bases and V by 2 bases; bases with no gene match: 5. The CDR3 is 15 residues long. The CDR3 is CASSPNPGQNSPLHF. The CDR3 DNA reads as TGTGCCAGCTCACCAAATCCGGGACAGAATTCACCCCTCCACTTT.

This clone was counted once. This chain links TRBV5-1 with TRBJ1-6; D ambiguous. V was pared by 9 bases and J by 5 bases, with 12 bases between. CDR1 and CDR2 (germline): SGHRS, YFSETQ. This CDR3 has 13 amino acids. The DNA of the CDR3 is TGCGCCACCCGCTTCGGGGATAATTCACCCCTCCACTTT. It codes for CATRFGDNSPLHF.

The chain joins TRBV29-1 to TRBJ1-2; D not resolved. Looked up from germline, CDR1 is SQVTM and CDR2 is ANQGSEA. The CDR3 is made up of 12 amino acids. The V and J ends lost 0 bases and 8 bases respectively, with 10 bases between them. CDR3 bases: TGCAGCGTTGAAGATGGTGCTGGCGGCTACACCTTC. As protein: CSVEDGAGGYTF.

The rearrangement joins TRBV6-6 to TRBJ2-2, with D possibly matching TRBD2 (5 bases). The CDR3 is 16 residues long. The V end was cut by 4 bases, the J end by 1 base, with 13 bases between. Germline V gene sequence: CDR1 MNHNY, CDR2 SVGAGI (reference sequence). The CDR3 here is CASSFRSGENTGELFF. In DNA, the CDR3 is TGTGCCAGCAGTTTCCGTTCCGGGGAGAACACCGGGGAGCTGTTTTTT.

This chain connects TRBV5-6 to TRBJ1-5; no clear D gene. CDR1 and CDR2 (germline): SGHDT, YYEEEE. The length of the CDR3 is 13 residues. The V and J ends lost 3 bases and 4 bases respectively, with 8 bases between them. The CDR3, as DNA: TGTGCCAGCAGCTCTAACCCGAATCAGCCCCAGCATTTT. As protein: CASSSNPNQPQHF. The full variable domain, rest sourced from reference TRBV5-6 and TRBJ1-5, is DAGVTQSPTHLIKTRGQQVTLRCSPKSGHDTVSWYQQALGQGPQFIFQYYEEEERQRGNFPDRFSGHQFPNYSSELNVNALLLGDSALYLCASSSNPNQPQHFGDGTRLSIL.

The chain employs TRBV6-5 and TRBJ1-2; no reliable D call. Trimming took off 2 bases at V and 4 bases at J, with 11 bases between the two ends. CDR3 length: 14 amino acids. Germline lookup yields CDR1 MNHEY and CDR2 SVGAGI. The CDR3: CASSYAGRTYGYTF. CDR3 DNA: TGTGCCAGCAGTTACGCGGGCAGGACCTATGGCTACACCTTC.

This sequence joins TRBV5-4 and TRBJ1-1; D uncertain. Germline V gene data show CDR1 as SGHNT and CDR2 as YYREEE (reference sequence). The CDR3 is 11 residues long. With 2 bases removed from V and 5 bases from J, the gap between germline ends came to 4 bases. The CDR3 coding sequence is TGTGCCAGCAGCTTCGGGACTGAAGCTTTCTTT. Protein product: CASSFGTEAFF.

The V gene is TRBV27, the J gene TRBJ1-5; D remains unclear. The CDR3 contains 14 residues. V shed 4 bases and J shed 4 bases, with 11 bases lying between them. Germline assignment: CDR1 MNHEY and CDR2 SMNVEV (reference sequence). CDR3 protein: CASSSGRTNQPQHF. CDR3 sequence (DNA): TGTGCCAGCAGTTCAGGTCGAACAAATCAGCCCCAGCATTTT.